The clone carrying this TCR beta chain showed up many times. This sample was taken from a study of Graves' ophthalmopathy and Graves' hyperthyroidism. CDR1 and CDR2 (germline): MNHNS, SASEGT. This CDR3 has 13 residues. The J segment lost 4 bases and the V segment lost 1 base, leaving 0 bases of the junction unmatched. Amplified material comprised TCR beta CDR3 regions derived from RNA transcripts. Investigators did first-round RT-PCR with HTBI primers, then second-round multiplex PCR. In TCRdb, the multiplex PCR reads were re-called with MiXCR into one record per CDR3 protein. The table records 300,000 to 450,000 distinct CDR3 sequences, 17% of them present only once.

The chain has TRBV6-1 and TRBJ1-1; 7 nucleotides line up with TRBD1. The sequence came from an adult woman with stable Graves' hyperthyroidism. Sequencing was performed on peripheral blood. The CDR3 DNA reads TGTGCCAGCAGTGAAGACAGGGGCACTGAAGCTTTCTTT. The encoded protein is CASSEDRGTEAFF.